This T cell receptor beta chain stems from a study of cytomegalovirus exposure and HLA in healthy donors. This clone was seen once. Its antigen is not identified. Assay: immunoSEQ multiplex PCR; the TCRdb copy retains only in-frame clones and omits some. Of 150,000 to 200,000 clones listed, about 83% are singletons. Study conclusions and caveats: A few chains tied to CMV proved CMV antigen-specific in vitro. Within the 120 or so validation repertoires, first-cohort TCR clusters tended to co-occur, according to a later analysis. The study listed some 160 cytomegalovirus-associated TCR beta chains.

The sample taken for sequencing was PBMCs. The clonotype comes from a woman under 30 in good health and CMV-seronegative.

For the CDR3, the DNA is TGTGCCAGCAGGGCCTCCTCGGGACAGCAGAACACCGGGGAGCTGTTTTTT. Translated: CASRASSGQQNTGELFF. The V call is TRBV4-2, the J call TRBJ2-2; 7 bases line up with TRBD1. Per germline, CDR1 LGHNA and CDR2 YNFKEQ. V was clipped by 6 bases and J by 1 base; unmatched bases: 11. This CDR3 region has 17 residues.